The TCR beta chain under discussion was sequenced for a study of T cells in Graves' hyperthyroidism and ophthalmopathy. Across the whole study: Blood was drawn when the patient was first diagnosed and still untreated. Study results and limitations: Within blood appeared most thyroid clonotypes that had expanded above 0.001.

The CDR3 covers 16 residues. Germline V gene lookup returns CDR1 SSHAT and CDR2 FNYEAQ (reference sequence). Not enrolled were patients with uncontrolled infection, other autoimmune disease, pregnancy or lactation. Diagnoses were established using clinical symptoms, serum thyroxine and TRAb, thyroid ultrasound and orbital computed tomography. Regions amplified from RNA transcripts were the TCR beta CDR3 regions. HTBI primers drove first-round RT-PCR of the TCR CDR3. TCRdb re-called the multiplex PCR reads with MiXCR, one entry per CDR3 protein. This table holds over 250,000 distinct CDR3 sequences, roughly 20% found once. A remark on this clonotype: The antigen remains unidentified. The junction departs from germline at one end; a sequencing error may be responsible.

The receptor was isolated from a man aged 25 to 45 with Graves' ophthalmopathy. The sequencing input was blood. The chain couples TRBV7-7 to TRBJ2-5; TRBD1 or TRBD2 may be the D gene (5 bases each). CDR3 in amino acids: CASSLGGLGGRETQYF. CDR3 coding DNA: TGTGCTAGCAGCTTAGGTGGTCTTGGGGGAAGGGAGACCCAGTACTTC.